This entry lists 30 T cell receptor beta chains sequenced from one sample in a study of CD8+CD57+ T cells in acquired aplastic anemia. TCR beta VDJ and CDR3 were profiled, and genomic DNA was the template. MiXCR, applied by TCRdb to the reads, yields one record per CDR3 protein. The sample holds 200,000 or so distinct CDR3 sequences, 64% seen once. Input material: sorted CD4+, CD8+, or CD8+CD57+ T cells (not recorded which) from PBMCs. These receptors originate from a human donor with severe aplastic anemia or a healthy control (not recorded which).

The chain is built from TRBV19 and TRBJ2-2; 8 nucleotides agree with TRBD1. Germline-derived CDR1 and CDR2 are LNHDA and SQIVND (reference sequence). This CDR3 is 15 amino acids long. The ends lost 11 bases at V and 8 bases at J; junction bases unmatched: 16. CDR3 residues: CALGPGTGLGGELFF. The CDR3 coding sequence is TGTGCCCTAGGTCCGGGGACAGGCCTGGGAGGGGAGCTGTTTTTT.

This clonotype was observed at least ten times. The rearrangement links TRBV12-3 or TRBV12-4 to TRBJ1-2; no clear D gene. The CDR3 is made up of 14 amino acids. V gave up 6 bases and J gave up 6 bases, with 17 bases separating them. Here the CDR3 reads CASSLHTTVDGYTF. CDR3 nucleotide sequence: TGTGCCAGCAGCTTACATACTACGGTAGATGGCTACACCTTC.

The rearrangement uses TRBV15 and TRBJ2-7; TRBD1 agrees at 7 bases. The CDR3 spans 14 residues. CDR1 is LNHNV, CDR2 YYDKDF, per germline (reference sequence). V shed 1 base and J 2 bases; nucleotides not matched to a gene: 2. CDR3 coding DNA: TGTGCCACCAGCAGAGGACAGGGTCCCTACGAGCAGTACTTC. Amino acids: CATSRGQGPYEQYF.

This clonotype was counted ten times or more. The CDR3 sequence: CASSFYNLPDNTEAFF. The CDR3 DNA sequence: TGTGCCAGCAGCTTTTATAATTTACCAGATAACACTGAAGCTTTCTTT. V gene TRBV5-6 combines with J gene TRBJ1-1; D gene ambiguous. CDR1 and CDR2 from the germline V gene are SGHDT and YYEEEE. The CDR3 has 16 amino acids. Trimming stripped 2 bases from V and 2 bases from J, with 16 bases between.

In nucleotides, the CDR3 is TGTGCCAGACTTGGAGCTCCCGAAGCTTTCTTT. Its protein is CARLGAPEAFF. The V call is TRBV6-6, the J call TRBJ1-1; D unresolved. The V end was cut by 9 bases, the J end by 8 bases, with 13 bases between. CDR3 size: 11 residues. Per germline, CDR1 MNHNY and CDR2 SVGAGI (reference sequence).

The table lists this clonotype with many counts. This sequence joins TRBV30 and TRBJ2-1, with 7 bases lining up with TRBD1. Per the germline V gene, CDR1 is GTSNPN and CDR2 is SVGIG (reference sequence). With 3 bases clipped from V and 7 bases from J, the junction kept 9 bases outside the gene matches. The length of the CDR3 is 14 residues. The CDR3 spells CAWSVGQVGNEQFF. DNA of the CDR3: TGTGCCTGGAGCGTAGGACAGGTCGGGAATGAGCAGTTCTTC.

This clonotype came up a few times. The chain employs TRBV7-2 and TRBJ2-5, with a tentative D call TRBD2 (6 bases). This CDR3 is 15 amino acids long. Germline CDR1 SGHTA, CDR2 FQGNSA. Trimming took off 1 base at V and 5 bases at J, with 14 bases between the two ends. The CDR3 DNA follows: TGTGCCAGCAGCTTAGTGGCTAGCGAGGGGGAGACCCAGTACTTC. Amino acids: CASSLVASEGETQYF.

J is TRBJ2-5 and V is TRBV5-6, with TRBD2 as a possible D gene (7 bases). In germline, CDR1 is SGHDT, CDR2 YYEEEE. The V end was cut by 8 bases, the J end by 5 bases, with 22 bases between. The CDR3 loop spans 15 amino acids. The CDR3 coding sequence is TGTGCCAGAGAAGGCGGGGGCCGCTGGGGGGAGACCCAGTACTTC. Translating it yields CAREGGGRWGETQYF.

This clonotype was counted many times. CDR3 coding DNA: TGTGCCAGCAGCGAAGGCAGCCAGCCCCAGCATTTT. Encoded protein: CASSEGSQPQHF. This sequence joins TRBV3-1 and TRBJ1-5, with unresolved D. V lost 5 bases and J 7 bases, leaving 9 bases between the germline ends. The CDR3 extends over 12 amino acids. Germline V CDR1 and CDR2: LGHDT, YNNKEL (reference sequence). The full variable domain, its missing parts supplied by reference TRBV3-1 and TRBJ1-5, is DTAVSQTPKYLVTQMGNDKSIKCEQNLGHDTMYWYKQDSKKFLKIMFSYNNKELIINETVPNRFSPKSPDKAHLNLHINSLELGDSAVYFCASSEGSQPQHFGDGTRLSIL.

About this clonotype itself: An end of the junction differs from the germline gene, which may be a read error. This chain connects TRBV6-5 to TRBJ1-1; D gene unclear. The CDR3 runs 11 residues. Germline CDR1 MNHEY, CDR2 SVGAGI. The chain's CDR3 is CASRTNAEAFF. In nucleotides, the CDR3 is TGTGCCAGCAGGACGAACGCTGAAGCTTTCTTT.

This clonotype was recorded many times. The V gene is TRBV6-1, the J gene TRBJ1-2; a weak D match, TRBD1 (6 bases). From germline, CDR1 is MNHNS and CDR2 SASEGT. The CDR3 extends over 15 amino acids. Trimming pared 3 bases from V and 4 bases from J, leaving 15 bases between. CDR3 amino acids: CASSDLGTSSYGYTF. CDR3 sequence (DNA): TGTGCCAGCAGTGACCTCGGGACATCTTCCTATGGCTACACCTTC.

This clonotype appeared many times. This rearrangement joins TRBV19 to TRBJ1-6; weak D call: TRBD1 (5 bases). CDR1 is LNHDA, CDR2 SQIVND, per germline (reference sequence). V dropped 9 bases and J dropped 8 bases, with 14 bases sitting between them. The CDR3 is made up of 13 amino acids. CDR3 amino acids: CASTGTVDSPLHF. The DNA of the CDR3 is TGTGCCAGCACCGGGACGGTCGATTCACCCCTCCACTTT.

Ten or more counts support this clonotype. In DNA form, the CDR3 reads TGTGCCAGCAGTTTAGACGGCGGTAATCCTGGGAATTCACCCCTCCACTTT. This translates into CASSLDGGNPGNSPLHF. The chain carries TRBV12-3 or TRBV12-4 and TRBJ1-6; D unclear. The CDR3 loop spans 17 amino acids. V was shortened by 1 base and J by 7 bases, with 17 bases between the two germline ends.

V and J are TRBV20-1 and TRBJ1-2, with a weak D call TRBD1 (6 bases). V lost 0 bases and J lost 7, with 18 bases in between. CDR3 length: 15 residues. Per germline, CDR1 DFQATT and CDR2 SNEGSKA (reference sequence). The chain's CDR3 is CSARDTGAHGLGYTF. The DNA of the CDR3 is TGCAGTGCTAGAGATACGGGGGCGCATGGACTTGGCTACACCTTC.

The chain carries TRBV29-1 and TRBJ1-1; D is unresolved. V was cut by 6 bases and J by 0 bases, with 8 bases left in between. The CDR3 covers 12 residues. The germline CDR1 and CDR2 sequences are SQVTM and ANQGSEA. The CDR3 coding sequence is TGCAGCGTCTCGACGGTGAACACTGAAGCTTTCTTT. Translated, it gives CSVSTVNTEAFF.

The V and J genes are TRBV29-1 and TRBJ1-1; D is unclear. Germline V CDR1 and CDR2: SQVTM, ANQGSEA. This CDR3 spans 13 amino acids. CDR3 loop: CTRACTENTEAFF. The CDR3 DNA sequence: TGCACTCGCGCTTGCACAGAGAACACTGAAGCTTTCTTT.

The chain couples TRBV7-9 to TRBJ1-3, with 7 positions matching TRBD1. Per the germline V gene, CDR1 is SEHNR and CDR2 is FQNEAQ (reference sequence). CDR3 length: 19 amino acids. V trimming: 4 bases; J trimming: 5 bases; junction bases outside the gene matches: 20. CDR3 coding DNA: TGTGCCAGCAGCTACATGACAGGGACGGAGTATAAGGCCCGAAACACCATATATTTT. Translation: CASSYMTGTEYKARNTIYF.

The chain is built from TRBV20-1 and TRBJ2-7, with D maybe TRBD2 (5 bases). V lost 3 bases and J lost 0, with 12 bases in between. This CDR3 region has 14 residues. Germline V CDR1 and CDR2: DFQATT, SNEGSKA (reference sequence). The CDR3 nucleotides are TGCAGTGCTAGTGACTATGTGGCCTCCTACGAGCAGTACTTC. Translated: CSASDYVASYEQYF.

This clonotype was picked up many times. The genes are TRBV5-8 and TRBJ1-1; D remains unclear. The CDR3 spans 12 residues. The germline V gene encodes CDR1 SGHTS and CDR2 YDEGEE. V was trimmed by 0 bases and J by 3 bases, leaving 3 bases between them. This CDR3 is CASSLVYTEAFF. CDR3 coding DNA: TGTGCCAGCAGCTTGGTGTACACTGAAGCTTTCTTT.

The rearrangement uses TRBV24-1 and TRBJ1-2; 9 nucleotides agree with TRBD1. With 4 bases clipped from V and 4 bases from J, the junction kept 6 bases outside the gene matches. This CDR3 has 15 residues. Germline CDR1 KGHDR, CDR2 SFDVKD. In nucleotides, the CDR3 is TGTGCCACCAGTGACCCGATGACAGGGGGCTATGGCTACACCTTC. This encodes CATSDPMTGGYGYTF.

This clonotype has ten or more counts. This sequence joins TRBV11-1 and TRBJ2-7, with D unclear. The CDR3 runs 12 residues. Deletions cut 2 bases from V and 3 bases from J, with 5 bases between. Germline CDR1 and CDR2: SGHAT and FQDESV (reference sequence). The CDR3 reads CASSLQNYEQYF. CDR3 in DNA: TGTGCCAGCAGCTTACAGAACTACGAGCAGTACTTC.

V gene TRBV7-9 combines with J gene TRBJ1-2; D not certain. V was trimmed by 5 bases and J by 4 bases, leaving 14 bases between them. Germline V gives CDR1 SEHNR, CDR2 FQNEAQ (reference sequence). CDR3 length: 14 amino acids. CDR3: CASSPGQAVYGYTF. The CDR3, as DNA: TGTGCCAGCAGCCCTGGCCAGGCGGTCTATGGCTACACCTTC.

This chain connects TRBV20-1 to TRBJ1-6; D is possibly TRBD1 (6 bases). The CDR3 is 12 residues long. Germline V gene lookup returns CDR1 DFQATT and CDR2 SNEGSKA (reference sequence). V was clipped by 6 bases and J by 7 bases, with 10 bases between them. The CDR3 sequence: CSAERGNSPLHF. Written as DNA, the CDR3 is TGCAGTGCGGAGAGGGGGAATTCACCCCTCCACTTT.

CDR3 loop: CSAKRQTQETQYF. Here the CDR3 DNA reads TGCAGTGCCAAACGACAGACCCAAGAGACCCAGTACTTC. The chain carries TRBV20-1 and TRBJ2-5, with a tentative D call TRBD1 (5 bases). V lost 6 bases and J lost 1, with 12 bases in between. Germline V gene lookup returns CDR1 DFQATT and CDR2 SNEGSKA (reference sequence). The CDR3 totals 13 residues.

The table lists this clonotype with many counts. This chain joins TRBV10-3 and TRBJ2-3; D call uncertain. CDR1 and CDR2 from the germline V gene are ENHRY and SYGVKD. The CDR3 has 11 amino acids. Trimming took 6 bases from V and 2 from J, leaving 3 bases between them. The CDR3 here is CAIRVTDTQYF. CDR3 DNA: TGTGCCATCAGAGTCACAGATACGCAGTATTTT.

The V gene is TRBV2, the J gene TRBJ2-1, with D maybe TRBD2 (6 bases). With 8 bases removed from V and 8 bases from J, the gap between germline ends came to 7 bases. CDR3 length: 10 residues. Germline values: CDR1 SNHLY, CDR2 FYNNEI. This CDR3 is CASGGYEQFF. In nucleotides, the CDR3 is TGTGCCAGCGGGGGGTATGAGCAGTTCTTC.

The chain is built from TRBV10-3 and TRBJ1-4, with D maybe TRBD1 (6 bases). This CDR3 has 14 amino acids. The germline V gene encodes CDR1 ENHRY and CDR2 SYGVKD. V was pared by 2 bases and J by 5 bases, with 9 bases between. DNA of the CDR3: TGTGCCATCAGTGAGCGGACAGAGAATGAAAAACTGTTTTTT. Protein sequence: CAISERTENEKLFF.

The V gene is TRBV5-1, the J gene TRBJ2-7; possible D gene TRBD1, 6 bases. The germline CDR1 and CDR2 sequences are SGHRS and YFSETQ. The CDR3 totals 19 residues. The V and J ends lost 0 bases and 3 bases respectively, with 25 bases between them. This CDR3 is CASSLGWATGLTVFYEQYF. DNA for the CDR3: TGCGCCAGCAGCTTGGGGTGGGCCACAGGGTTGACTGTCTTCTACGAGCAGTACTTC.

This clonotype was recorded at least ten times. The CDR3 region has the DNA TGTGCCAGCAGCCGCCCGGGAGATGAAAAACTGTTTTTT. Amino acids: CASSRPGDEKLFF. The rearrangement uses TRBV7-9 and TRBJ1-4; D call uncertain. Trimming removed 5 bases at V and 6 bases at J, with 10 bases between. The CDR3 is 13 amino acids. Germline assignment: CDR1 SEHNR and CDR2 FQNEAQ (reference sequence).

CDR3 sequence: CAIMSRKNTEAFF. The CDR3 DNA reads as TGTGCCATCATGTCCCGCAAGAACACTGAAGCTTTCTTT. This rearrangement joins TRBV10-3 to TRBJ1-1; D is unresolved. The germline V gene encodes CDR1 ENHRY and CDR2 SYGVKD. The CDR3 totals 13 residues. The V and J ends lost 7 bases and 1 base respectively, with 10 bases between them.